This T cell receptor beta chain was documented in a study of T cell responses to AZD1222 COVID-19 vaccine. Between the trimmed V and J ends, which lost 8 bases and 2 bases, there was a span of 7 bases. CDR3 size: 11 residues. TCRdb keeps only in-frame clones here, not all; method: immunoSEQ multiplex PCR. The sample lists approximately 130,000 clones, 88% occurring once. This clone came up once. This may arise from a read error, as a much more abundant clone is one base away. The chain joins TRBV12-3 or TRBV12-4 to TRBJ2-7; D perhaps matches TRBD2 (6 bases). This clonotype was sampled from an adult who received the AZD1222 COVID-19 vaccine. The specimen was peripheral blood, collected 28 days after the second AZD1222 dose. The CDR3 region is CASGGAYEQYF. The DNA for the CDR3 is TGTGCCAGCGGAGGGGCCTACGAGCAGTACTTC.